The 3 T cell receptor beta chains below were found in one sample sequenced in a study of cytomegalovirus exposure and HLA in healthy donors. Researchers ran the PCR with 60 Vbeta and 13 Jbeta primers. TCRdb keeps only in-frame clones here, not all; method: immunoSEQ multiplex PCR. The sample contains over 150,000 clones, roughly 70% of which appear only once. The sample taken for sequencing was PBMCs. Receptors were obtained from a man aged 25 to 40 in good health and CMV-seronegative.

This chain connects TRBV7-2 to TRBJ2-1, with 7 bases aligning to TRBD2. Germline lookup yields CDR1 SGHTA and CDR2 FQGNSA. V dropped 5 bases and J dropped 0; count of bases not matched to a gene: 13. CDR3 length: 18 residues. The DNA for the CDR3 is TGTGCCAGCAGCCTCCCTCATAGCGGGTGGAGCTCCTACAATGAGCAGTTCTTC. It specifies CASSLPHSGWSSYNEQFF.

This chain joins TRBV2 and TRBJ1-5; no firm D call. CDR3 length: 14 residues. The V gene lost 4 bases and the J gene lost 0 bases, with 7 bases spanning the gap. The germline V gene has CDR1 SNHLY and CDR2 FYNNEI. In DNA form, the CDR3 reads TGTGCCAGCAGTGCAGCTTATAGCAATCAGCCCCAGCATTTT. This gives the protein CASSAAYSNQPQHF.

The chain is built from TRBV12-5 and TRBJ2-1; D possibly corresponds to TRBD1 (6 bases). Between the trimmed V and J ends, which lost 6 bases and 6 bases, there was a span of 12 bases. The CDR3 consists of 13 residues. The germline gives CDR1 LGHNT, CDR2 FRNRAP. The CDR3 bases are TGTGCTAGTGGCCCAGACAGGTTCAATGAGCAGTTCTTC. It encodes CASGPDRFNEQFF.